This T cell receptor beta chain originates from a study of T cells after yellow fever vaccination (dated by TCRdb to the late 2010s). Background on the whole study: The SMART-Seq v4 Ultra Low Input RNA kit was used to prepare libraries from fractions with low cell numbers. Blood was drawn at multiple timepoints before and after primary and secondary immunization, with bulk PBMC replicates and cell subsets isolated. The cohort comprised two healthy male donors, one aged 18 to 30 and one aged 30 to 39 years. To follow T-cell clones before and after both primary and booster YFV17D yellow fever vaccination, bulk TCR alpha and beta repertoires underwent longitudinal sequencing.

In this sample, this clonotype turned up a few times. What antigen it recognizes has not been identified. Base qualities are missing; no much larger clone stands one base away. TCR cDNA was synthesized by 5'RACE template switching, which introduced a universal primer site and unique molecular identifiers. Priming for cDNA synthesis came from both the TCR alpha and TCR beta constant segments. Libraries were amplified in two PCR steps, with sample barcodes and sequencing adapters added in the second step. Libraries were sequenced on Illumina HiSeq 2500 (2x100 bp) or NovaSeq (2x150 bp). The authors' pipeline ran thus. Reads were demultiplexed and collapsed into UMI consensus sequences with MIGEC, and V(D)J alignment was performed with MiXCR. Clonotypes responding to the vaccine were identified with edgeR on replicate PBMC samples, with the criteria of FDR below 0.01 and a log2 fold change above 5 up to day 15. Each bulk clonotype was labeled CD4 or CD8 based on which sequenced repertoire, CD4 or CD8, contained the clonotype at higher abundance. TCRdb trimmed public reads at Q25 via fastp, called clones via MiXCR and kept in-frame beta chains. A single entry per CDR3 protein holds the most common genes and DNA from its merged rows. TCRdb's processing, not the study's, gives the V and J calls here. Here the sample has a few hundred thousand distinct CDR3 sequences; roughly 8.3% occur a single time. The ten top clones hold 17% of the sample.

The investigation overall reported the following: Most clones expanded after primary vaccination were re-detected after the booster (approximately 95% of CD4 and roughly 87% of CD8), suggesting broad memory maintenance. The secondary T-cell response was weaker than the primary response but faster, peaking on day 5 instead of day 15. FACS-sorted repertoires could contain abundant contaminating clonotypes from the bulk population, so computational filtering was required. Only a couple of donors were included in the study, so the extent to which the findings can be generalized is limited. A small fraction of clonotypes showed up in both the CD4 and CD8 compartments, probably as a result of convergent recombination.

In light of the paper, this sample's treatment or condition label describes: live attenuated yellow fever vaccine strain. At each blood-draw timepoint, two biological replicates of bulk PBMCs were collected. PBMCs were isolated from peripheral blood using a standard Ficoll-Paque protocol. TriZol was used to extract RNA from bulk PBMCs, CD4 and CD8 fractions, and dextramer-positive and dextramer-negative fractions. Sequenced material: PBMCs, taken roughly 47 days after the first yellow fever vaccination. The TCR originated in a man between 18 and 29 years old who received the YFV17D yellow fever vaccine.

The sequenced DNA is TGTGCCAGCAGACTACAGGGTGGCAACGTCCTGACTTTC. Translated, it reads CASRLQGGNVLTF. The chain couples TRBV7-2 to TRBJ2-6; tentative D gene TRBD1, with 6 bases matching. CDR1 and CDR2 were assigned from the germline V gene as SGHTA and FQGNSA. The CDR3 measures 13 amino acids from cysteine to phenylalanine. Only CDR3 DNA remains: 39 bases, in frame from the first base. Trimming takes 6 bases from V and 9 bases from J, and the germline ends sit 12 bases apart.